The rows below give T cell receptor beta chains drawn from one sample of a study of CD8 T cells in Susac syndrome. MiXCR was run by TCRdb on the immunoSEQ multiplex PCR reads, yielding one entry per CDR3 protein. The data show 75,000 or so distinct CDR3 sequences, 85% to 95% seen once. The sequencing input was CD8+ T cells from PBMCs. The receptors derive from a human donor with Susac syndrome. Both conserved end residues are part of each CDR3.

V gene	J gene	CDR3 protein
TRBV15	TRBJ2-1	CATSRDIGREYYNEQFF
TRBV29-1	TRBJ2-1	CSGGVAGNEQFF
TRBV28	TRBJ2-1	CASSLQVYNEQFF
TRBV30	TRBJ2-7	CAWSTATGMYYEQYF
TRBV30	TRBJ2-1	CAWSPGTPMDEQFF
TRBV6-5	TRBJ2-6	CASSPRESGANVLTF
TRBV24-1	TRBJ2-6	CATSDGNIGVAGANVLTF
TRBV19	TRBJ2-7	CASSILATSSYEQYF
TRBV13	TRBJ2-7	CASTLTGLSYEQYF
TRBV6-5	TRBJ2-7	CASSTPGLAHEQYF
TRBV9	TRBJ2-1	CASSVGGQRVVVDEQFF
TRBV4-1	TRBJ2-5	CASSPLTGGETQYF
TRBV28	TRBJ1-1	CASSFPEPKAYEAFF
TRBV9	TRBJ2-1	CASSATLYNEQFF
TRBV24-1	TRBJ2-1	CATSGTGTRGPYNEQFF
TRBV6-5	TRBJ2-3	CASSERGGGTDTQYF
TRBV13	TRBJ2-1	CASTTGLAGGVGSYNEQFF
TRBV28	TRBJ2-7	CASSFVGYEQYF
TRBV4-3	TRBJ2-3	CASSQESASGRGGDTQYF
TRBV12-3/TRBV12-4	TRBJ2-5	CASSLSAVLQETQYF
TRBV19	TRBJ2-7	CASSSGLGSYEQYF
TRBV28	TRBJ1-3	CASSFSGDTIYF
TRBV7-2	TRBJ1-4	CASSLALLGTASEANEKLFF
TRBV7-3	TRBJ2-1	CASSLTGLRGNEQFF
TRBV30	TRBJ2-1	CAWNPPGSGSYNEQFF
TRBV6-5	TRBJ1-1	CASSYSRYSEAFF
TRBV24-1	TRBJ2-3	CATSDLGADTQYF
TRBV19	TRBJ2-5	CASSITGDIQETQYF
TRBV30	TRBJ1-1	CAWSVQKGRTPEAFF
TRBV7-8	TRBJ2-5	CASSIGGETQYF
TRBV27	TRBJ2-7	CASRGQAYEQYF
TRBV5-6	TRBJ2-5	CASSVGTKETQYF
TRBV5-1	TRBJ2-1	CASSLSINEQFF
TRBV12-3/TRBV12-4	TRBJ1-6	CASSLGQGNSPLHF
TRBV6-2/TRBV6-3	TRBJ2-2	CASSFVGANTGELFF
TRBV29-1	TRBJ2-7	CSVAGGPYEQYF
TRBV29-1	TRBJ2-2	CSAQGGGNTGELFF
TRBV20-1	TRBJ2-2	CSARTSGDAGELFF
TRBV12-3/TRBV12-4	TRBJ1-1	CASSLGQGLNTEAFF
TRBV27	TRBJ2-7	CASSLSASSLGGEQYF
TRBV25-1	TRBJ2-5	CASSELSGTTGETQYF
TRBV7-9	TRBJ2-2	CASSPTTDRAAGELFF
TRBV9	TRBJ2-7	CASSVEANSYEQYF
TRBV12-5	TRBJ2-6	CASGFGANVLTF
TRBV5-4	TRBJ2-7	CASSFGRGYEQYF
TRBV11-2	TRBJ2-5	CASSSTVQETQYF
TRBV18	TRBJ1-4	CACADRGNNEKLFF
TRBV11-1	TRBJ2-1	CASSRRGGSNEQFF
TRBV11-2	TRBJ2-7	CASSRGGTGYEQYF
TRBV14	TRBJ1-6	CASSQGSGTYNSPLHF
TRBV15	TRBJ2-7	CATSPIFAGRTLGQYF
TRBV4-3	TRBJ2-7	CASSLHRGVISYEQYF
TRBV19	TRBJ2-1	CASTTPAEDHNEQFF
TRBV4-3	TRBJ2-7	CASSPEISGTPYEQYF
TRBV7-9	TRBJ2-7	CASSHPTGGPAGVPYEQYF
TRBV13	TRBJ2-6	CASSVGSETGKLGGANVLTF
TRBV19	TRBJ1-4	CASKQGTNEKLFF
TRBV4-3	TRBJ2-7	CASSQDLDRGYEDEQYF
TRBV20-1	TRBJ1-5	CSAGGGDSHSNQPQHF